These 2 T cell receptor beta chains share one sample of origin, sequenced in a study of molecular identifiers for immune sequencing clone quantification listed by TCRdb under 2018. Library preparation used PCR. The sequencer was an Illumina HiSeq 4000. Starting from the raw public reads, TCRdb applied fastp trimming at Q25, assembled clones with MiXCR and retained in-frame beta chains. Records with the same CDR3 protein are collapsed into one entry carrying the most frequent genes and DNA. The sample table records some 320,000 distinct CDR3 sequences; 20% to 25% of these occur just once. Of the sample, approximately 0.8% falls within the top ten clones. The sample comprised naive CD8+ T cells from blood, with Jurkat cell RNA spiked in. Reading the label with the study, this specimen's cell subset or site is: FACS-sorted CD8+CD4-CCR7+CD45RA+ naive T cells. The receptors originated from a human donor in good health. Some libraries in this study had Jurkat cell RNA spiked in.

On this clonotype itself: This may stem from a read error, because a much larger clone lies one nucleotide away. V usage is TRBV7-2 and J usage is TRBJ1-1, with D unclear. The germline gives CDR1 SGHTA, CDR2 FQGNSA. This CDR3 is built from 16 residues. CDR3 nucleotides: TGTGCCAGCAGCTTAGTTCCCTGGGAAGGTGGCACTGGAGCTTTCTTT. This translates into CASSLVPWEGGTGAFF.

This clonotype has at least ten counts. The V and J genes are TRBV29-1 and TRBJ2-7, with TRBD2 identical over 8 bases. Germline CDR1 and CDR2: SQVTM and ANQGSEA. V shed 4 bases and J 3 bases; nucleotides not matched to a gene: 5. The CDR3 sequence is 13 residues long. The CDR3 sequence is CSVVRREGYEQYF. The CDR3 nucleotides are TGCAGCGTTGTCCGCCGGGAGGGCTACGAGCAGTACTTC.